The 25 T cell receptor beta chains below all came from one sample that was sequenced in a study of T cells in Graves' hyperthyroidism and ophthalmopathy. Amplification of TCR beta CDR3 regions was performed using RNA transcripts as template. The HTBI primer set was used in a first-round RT-PCR of the TCR CDR3. TCRdb processed the multiplex PCR reads anew with MiXCR; each CDR3 protein has one entry. The table lists some 570,000 distinct CDR3 sequences, 13% to 15% of them singletons. Material for sequencing was blood. The source is a woman younger than 35 with Graves' ophthalmopathy.

The V and J genes are TRBV7-9 and TRBJ2-7; a weak D match, TRBD2 (5 bases). V lost 5 bases and J lost 2, with 13 bases in between. CDR1 SEHNR and CDR2 FQNEAQ come from the germline V gene (reference sequence). The CDR3 spans 14 residues. This CDR3 is CASSPETGTYEQYF. The CDR3 DNA sequence: TGTGCCAGCAGCCCAGAGACGGGAACCTACGAGCAGTACTTC.

At least ten counts were recorded for this clonotype. V and J are TRBV6-1 and TRBJ2-7; D perhaps matches TRBD1 (5 bases). This CDR3 has 15 residues. Germline V gene data show CDR1 as MNHNS and CDR2 as SASEGT. V lost 7 bases to trimming and J lost 2 bases, with 18 bases between them. The CDR3, as DNA: TGTGCCAGCAAGCCGGACATGGGAAATACCTACGAGCAGTACTTC. Its protein is CASKPDMGNTYEQYF.

The chain links TRBV9 to TRBJ2-5; maybe TRBD1 (6 bases). CDR1 and CDR2 from the germline V gene are SGDLS and YYNGEE. The CDR3 covers 14 residues. V shed 3 bases and J shed 4 bases, with 13 bases lying between them. CDR3 protein: CASSATGMRETQYF. CDR3 DNA: TGTGCCAGCAGCGCAACAGGGATGAGAGAGACCCAGTACTTC.

A few counts support this clonotype. The chain recombines TRBV12-3 or TRBV12-4 with TRBJ2-4; D might be TRBD2 (6 bases). Deletions cut 10 bases from V and 3 bases from J, with 22 bases between. This CDR3 contains 16 residues. The CDR3 loop is CATSPPRPGVKNIQYF. In DNA, the CDR3 is TGTGCCACCAGCCCTCCAAGGCCGGGAGTCAAAAACATTCAGTACTTC.

This chain connects TRBV11-3 to TRBJ2-5, with 8 bases matching TRBD2. J was trimmed by 2 bases and V by 4 bases; bases with no gene match: 6. Germline V gene data show CDR1 as SGHNT and CDR2 as YENEEA. CDR3 length: 15 amino acids. CDR3 in amino acids: CASSSAVAGQETQYF. CDR3 coding DNA: TGTGCCAGCAGCTCTGCAGTAGCGGGGCAAGAGACCCAGTACTTC.

Ten or more counts support this clonotype. This chain joins TRBV28 and TRBJ2-5; TRBD1 aligns across 8 bases. Germline trimming cut 5 bases from V and 4 bases from J; bases unmatched to any gene: 6. The CDR3 is 14 amino acids. In germline, CDR1 is MDHEN, CDR2 SYDVKM. CDR3 in amino acids: CASSLYDRGETQYF. CDR3 in DNA: TGTGCCAGCAGTCTATATGACAGGGGAGAGACCCAGTACTTC.

This clonotype was observed a few times. The chain recombines TRBV7-6 with TRBJ1-2, with D hard to call. Deletions cut 5 bases from V and 0 bases from J, with 7 bases between. Germline CDR1 and CDR2: SGHVS and FNYEAQ. The length of the CDR3 is 13 residues. The CDR3 loop reads CASSDSTNYGYTF. As DNA, the CDR3 is TGTGCCAGCAGCGATTCTACTAACTATGGCTACACCTTC.

Many counts were recorded for this clonotype. The J gene is TRBJ2-7, the V gene TRBV30; TRBD2 agrees at 13 bases. With V trimmed by 1 base and J by 1 base, 4 bases remained unmatched. Germline CDR1 GTSNPN, CDR2 SVGIG (reference sequence). The CDR3 is 16 amino acids. CDR3 region: CAWSDSGLAGSYEQYF. The CDR3 coding sequence is TGTGCCTGGAGTGACTCGGGACTAGCGGGATCCTACGAGCAGTACTTC. Full variable domain (rest looked up from reference TRBV30 and TRBJ2-7): SQTIHQWPATLVQPVGSPLSLECTVEGTSNPNLYWYRQAAGRGLQLLFYSVGIGQISSEVPQNLSASRPQDRQFILSSKKLLLSDSGFYLCAWSDSGLAGSYEQYFGPGTRLTVT.

V gene TRBV4-1 combines with J gene TRBJ1-6; weak D call: TRBD1 (6 bases). Trimming took off 1 base at V and 7 bases at J, with 17 bases between the two ends. This CDR3 comprises 17 residues. Germline CDR1 is MGHRA and CDR2 is YSYEKL. CDR3 coding DNA: TGCGCCAGCAGCCAAGTCGACTCAGGGGTTGGGAATTCACCCCTCCACTTT. Protein product: CASSQVDSGVGNSPLHF.

This clonotype was counted only a few times. The chain joins TRBV12-3 or TRBV12-4 to TRBJ2-2; 8 positions agree with TRBD2. The trim removed 8 bases at V and 13 bases at J, leaving 12 bases unmatched. The CDR3 sequence is 13 residues long. This CDR3 is CASGGTRTSGLFF. CDR3 nucleotides: TGTGCCAGCGGGGGGACTAGGACCTCAGGGCTGTTTTTT.

The chain joins TRBV18 to TRBJ2-3; no definite D call. Trimming took off 0 bases at V and 4 bases at J, with 8 bases between the two ends. Germline CDR1 KGHSH, CDR2 LQKENI. The CDR3 has 14 residues. This CDR3 is CASSPPSAPDTQYF. The CDR3, as DNA: TGTGCCAGCTCACCACCGTCGGCCCCAGATACGCAGTATTTT.

This clonotype was counted once. The chain joins TRBV28 to TRBJ2-5, with 9 nucleotides matching TRBD1. Germline assignment: CDR1 MDHEN and CDR2 SYDVKM. V was pared by 6 bases and J by 4 bases, with 12 bases of the junction left unmatched. This CDR3 is 16 amino acids long. The DNA of the CDR3 is TGTGCCAGCAGGCAATATGGACAGGGGAGCGTAGAGACCCAGTACTTC. Residues: CASRQYGQGSVETQYF.

This clonotype appeared a few times. V gene TRBV18 combines with J gene TRBJ1-4; TRBD1 aligns across 9 bases. CDR1 and CDR2 (germline): KGHSH, LQKENI. The CDR3 length is 15 residues. Losses at the gene ends were 2 bases for V and 7 bases for J; bases not matched to a gene: 5. The CDR3 sequence: CASSPKTGGSEKLFF. DNA for the CDR3: TGTGCCAGCTCACCAAAGACAGGGGGTTCTGAAAAACTGTTTTTT.

V and J are TRBV4-1 and TRBJ2-4, with 14 positions matching TRBD2. Germline V lookup: CDR1 MGHRA, CDR2 YSYEKL. The CDR3 is made up of 16 amino acids. V was clipped by 1 base and J by 15 bases; unmatched bases: 11. CDR3 residues: CASSQGVGTSGRILYF. For the CDR3, the DNA is TGCGCCAGCAGCCAAGGGGTCGGGACTAGCGGGAGAATCCTGTACTTC.

This clonotype was picked up many times. J is TRBJ1-1 and V is TRBV19; D gene ambiguous. Trimming stripped 5 bases from V and 6 bases from J, with 10 bases between. This CDR3 is 12 amino acids long. CDR1 is LNHDA, CDR2 SQIVND, per germline (reference sequence). Here the CDR3 DNA reads TGTGCCAGTAGTGCACAACGGGCTGAAGCTTTCTTT. Its protein product is CASSAQRAEAFF.

The rearrangement uses TRBV9 and TRBJ2-3; 10 bases align to TRBD2. The CDR3 length is 20 residues. J gave up 0 bases and V 4 bases, and 17 bases lay outside the gene matches. Germline CDR1 reads SGDLS; CDR2 reads YYNGEE. This chain's CDR3 is CASSPTPGTSVVSSTDTQYF. Here the CDR3 DNA reads TGTGCCAGCAGCCCCACCCCCGGGACTAGCGTCGTCTCTAGCACAGATACGCAGTATTTT.

This clonotype appeared many times. This chain uses TRBV5-1 with TRBJ1-5; the D gene is possibly TRBD1 (6 bases). The CDR3 spans 16 residues. Trimming stripped 2 bases from V and 3 bases from J, with 15 bases between. Germline V gives CDR1 SGHRS, CDR2 YFSETQ. The CDR3 DNA reads as TGCGCCAGCAGCTTCTCCCCGACAGGAAACAATCAGCCCCAGCATTTT. This codes for CASSFSPTGNNQPQHF.

This clonotype was found many times. The gene calls are TRBV10-3 and TRBJ2-1, with 11 positions matching TRBD1. The CDR3 contains 16 residues. From germline, CDR1 is ENHRY and CDR2 SYGVKD. V was pared by 3 bases and J by 4 bases, with 5 bases of the junction left unmatched. In DNA, the CDR3 is TGTGCCATCAGTGACCGCGGACAGGGGGCTTACAATGAGCAGTTCTTC. Protein: CAISDRGQGAYNEQFF.

This clonotype has a count of ten or more. The gene calls are TRBV24-1 and TRBJ1-5; D unresolved. Trimming removed 6 bases at V and 0 bases at J, with 8 bases between. The germline V gene encodes CDR1 KGHDR and CDR2 SFDVKD. The CDR3 has 14 residues. Written as DNA, the CDR3 is TGTGCCACCAGTAGCGGTTATAGCAATCAGCCCCAGCATTTT. Residues: CATSSGYSNQPQHF.

In the case of this clonotype: A much larger clone differs by one base, so this may be a read error. This sequence joins TRBV20-1 and TRBJ2-3, with 9 bases fitting TRBD1. Trimming at V came to 3 bases and at J to 0 bases, leaving 10 bases not matched to a gene. The CDR3 length is 17 residues. Germline V gives CDR1 DFQATT, CDR2 SNEGSKA (reference sequence). Here the CDR3 DNA reads TGCAGTGCTAGGAAAAGGGACAGGGCATACAGCACAGATACGCAGTATTTT. Translation: CSARKRDRAYSTDTQYF.

This chain links TRBV11-2 with TRBJ1-2, with 10 bases that match TRBD1. The CDR3 runs 14 residues. Unmatched junction bases numbered 5, after V lost 5 bases and J lost 5 bases. The germline CDR1 and CDR2 sequences are SGHAT and FQNNGV. The CDR3 region has the DNA TGTGCCAGCAGCGCGGGACAGGGGCCTTATGGCTACACCTTC. Its protein product is CASSAGQGPYGYTF.

V is TRBV4-3 and J is TRBJ1-3; D ambiguous. With 3 bases removed from V and 6 bases from J, the gap between germline ends came to 9 bases. The CDR3 spans 13 residues. Germline CDR1 is LGHNA and CDR2 is YSLEER. CDR3 sequence (DNA): TGCGCCAGCAGCCAGGCCCGGGAAAACACCATATATTTT. Its protein is CASSQARENTIYF.

This chain joins TRBV6-1 and TRBJ1-5; D may be TRBD1 (5 bases). The CDR3 contains 15 residues. Trimming stripped 7 bases from V and 3 bases from J, with 16 bases between. Germline V gene sequence: CDR1 MNHNS, CDR2 SASEGT. The CDR3, as DNA: TGTGCCAGCAAGGGCGGTGGGGCGGTCAATCAGCCCCAGCATTTT. It specifies CASKGGGAVNQPQHF.

V gene TRBV30 combines with J gene TRBJ1-5; D call uncertain. V dropped 4 bases and J dropped 0 bases, with 10 bases sitting between them. The V gene's germline CDR1 is GTSNPN and CDR2 SVGIG (reference sequence). There are 14 residues in the CDR3. The CDR3 is CAWNTGISNQPQHF. The CDR3 coding sequence is TGTGCCTGGAATACGGGGATTAGCAATCAGCCCCAGCATTTT.

This clonotype was seen ten or more times. The CDR3 loop is CASSPPRGPYNEQFF. Written as DNA, the CDR3 is TGTGCCAGCTCACCACCGAGGGGCCCCTACAATGAGCAGTTCTTC. V gene TRBV18 combines with J gene TRBJ2-1; D is possibly TRBD1 or TRBD2 (5 bases each). Trimming took 0 bases from V and 2 from J, leaving 8 bases between them. This CDR3 has 15 residues. In germline, CDR1 is KGHSH, CDR2 LQKENI.